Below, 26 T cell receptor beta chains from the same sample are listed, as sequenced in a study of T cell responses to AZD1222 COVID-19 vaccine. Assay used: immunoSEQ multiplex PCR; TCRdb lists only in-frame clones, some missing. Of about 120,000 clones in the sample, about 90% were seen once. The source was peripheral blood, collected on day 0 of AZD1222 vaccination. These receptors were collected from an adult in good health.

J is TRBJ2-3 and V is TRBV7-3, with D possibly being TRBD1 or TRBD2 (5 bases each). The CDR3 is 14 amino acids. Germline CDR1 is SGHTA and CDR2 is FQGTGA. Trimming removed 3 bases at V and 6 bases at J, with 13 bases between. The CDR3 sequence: CASSFKGPGDTQYF. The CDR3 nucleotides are TGTGCCAGCAGCTTCAAGGGACCTGGGGATACGCAGTATTTT.

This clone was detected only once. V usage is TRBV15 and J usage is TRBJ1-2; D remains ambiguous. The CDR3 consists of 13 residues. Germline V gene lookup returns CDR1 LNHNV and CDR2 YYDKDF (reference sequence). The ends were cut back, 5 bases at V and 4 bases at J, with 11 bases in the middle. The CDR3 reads CATSGPPGYGYTF. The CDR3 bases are TGTGCCACCAGCGGCCCCCCCGGCTATGGCTACACCTTC.

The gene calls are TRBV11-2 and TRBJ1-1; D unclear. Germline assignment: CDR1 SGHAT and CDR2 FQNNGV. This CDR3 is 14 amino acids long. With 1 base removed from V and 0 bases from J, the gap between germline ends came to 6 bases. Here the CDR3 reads CASSLARMNTEAFF. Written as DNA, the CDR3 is TGTGCCAGCAGCTTAGCCCGTATGAACACTGAAGCTTTCTTT.

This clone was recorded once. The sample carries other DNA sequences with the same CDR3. The CDR3 reads CAWRKGSNTEAFF. CDR3 sequence (DNA): TGTGCCTGGAGAAAAGGGTCTAACACTGAAGCTTTCTTT. The rearrangement links TRBV30 to TRBJ1-1, with D uncertain. This CDR3 has 13 residues. Trimming left V 3 bases short and J 2 bases short, with 10 bases between. Germline CDR1 GTSNPN, CDR2 SVGIG (reference sequence).

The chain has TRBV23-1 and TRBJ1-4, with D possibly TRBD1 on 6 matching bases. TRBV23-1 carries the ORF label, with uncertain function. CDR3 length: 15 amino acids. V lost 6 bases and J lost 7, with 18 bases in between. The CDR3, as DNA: TGCGCCAGCAGGGCATCAGGGGTGGGGGTTGAAAAACTGTTTTTT. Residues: CASRASGVGVEKLFF.

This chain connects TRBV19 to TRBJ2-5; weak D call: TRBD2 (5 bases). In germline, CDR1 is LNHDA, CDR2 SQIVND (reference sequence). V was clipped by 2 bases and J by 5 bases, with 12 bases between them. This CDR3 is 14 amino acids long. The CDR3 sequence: CASSISGFGETQYF. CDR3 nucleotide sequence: TGTGCCAGTAGTATATCGGGATTCGGGGAGACCCAGTACTTC.

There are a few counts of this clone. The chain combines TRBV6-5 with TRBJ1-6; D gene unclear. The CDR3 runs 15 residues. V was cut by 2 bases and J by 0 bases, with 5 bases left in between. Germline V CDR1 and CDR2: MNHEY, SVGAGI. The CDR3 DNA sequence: TGTGCCAGCAGTTACGAGAGCTCCTATAATTCACCCCTCCACTTT. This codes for CASSYESSYNSPLHF.

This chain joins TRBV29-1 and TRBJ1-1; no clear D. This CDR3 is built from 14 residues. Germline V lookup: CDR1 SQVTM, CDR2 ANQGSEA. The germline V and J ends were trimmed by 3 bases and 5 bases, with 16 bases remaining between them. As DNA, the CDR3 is TGCAGCGTTGAGCGGGCAAGAAGGAGTACTGAAGCTTTCTTT. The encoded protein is CSVERARRSTEAFF.

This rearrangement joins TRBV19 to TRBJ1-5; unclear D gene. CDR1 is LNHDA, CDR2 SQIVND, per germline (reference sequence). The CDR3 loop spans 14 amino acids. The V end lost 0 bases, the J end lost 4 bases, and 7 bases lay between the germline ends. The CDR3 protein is CASSIDGRNQPQHF. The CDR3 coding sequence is TGTGCCAGTAGTATAGATGGAAGGAATCAGCCCCAGCATTTT.

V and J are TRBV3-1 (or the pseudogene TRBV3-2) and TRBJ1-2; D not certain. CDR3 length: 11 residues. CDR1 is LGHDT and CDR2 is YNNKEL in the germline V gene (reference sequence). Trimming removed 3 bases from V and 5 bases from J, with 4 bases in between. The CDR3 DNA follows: TGTGCCAGCAGCCAGCAGTATGGCTACACCTTC. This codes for CASSQQYGYTF.

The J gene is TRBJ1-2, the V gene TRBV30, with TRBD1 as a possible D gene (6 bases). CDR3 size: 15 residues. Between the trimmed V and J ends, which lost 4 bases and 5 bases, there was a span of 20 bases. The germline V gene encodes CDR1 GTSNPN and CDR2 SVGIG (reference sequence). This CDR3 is CAWILLAGTPYGYTF. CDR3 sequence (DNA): TGTGCCTGGATCCTTCTTGCCGGGACACCATATGGCTACACCTTC.

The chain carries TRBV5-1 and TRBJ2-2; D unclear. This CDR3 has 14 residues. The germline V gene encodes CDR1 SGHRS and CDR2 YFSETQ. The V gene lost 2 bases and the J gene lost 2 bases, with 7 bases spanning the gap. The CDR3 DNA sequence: TGCGCCAGCAGCTTCCGGATTAACACCGGGGAGCTGTTTTTT. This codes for CASSFRINTGELFF.

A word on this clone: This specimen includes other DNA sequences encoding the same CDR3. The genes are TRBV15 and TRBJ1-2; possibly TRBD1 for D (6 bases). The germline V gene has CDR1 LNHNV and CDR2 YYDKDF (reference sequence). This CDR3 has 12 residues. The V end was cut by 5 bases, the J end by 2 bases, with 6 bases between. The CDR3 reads CATSGTNYGYTF. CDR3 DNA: TGTGCCACCAGCGGGACAAACTATGGCTACACCTTC.

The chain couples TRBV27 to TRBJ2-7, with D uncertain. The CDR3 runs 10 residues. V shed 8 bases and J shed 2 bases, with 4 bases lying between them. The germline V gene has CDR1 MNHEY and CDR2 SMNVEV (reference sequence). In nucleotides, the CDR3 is TGTGCCAGCCTAACCTACGAGCAGTACTTC. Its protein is CASLTYEQYF.

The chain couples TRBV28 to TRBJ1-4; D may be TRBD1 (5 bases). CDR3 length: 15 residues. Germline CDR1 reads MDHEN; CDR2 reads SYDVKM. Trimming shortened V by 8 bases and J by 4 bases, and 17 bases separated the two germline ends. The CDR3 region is CASVPEGLGNEKLFF. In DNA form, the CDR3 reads TGTGCCAGCGTCCCCGAGGGGCTCGGTAATGAAAAACTGTTTTTT. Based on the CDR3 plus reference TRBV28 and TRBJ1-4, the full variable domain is DVKVTQSSRYLVKRTGEKVFLECVQDMDHENMFWYRQDPGLGLRLIYFSYDVKMKEKGDIPEGYSVSREKKERFSLILESASTNQTSMYLCASVPEGLGNEKLFFGSGTQLSVL.

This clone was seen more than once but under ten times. The CDR3 DNA sequence: TGTGCCAGCAGCTTATATGGGGGAAACACCATATATTTT. This gives the protein CASSLYGGNTIYF. The V call is TRBV7-9, the J call TRBJ1-3; no firm D call. V was cut by 2 bases and J by 4 bases, with 6 bases left in between. Per the germline V gene, CDR1 is SEHNR and CDR2 is FQNEAQ (reference sequence). CDR3 length equals 13 residues.

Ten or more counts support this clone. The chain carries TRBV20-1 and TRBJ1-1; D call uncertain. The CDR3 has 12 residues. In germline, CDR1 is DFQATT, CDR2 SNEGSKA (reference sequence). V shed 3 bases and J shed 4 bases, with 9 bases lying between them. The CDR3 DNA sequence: TGCAGTGCTAGTCTGGGGTCCACTGAAGCTTTCTTT. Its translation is CSASLGSTEAFF.

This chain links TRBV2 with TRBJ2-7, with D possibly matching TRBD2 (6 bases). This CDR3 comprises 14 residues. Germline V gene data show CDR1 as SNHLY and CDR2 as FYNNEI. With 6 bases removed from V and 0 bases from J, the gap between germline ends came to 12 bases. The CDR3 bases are TGTGCCAGCAGCTTAGGGAGGAGCTCCTACGAGCAGTACTTC. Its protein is CASSLGRSSYEQYF. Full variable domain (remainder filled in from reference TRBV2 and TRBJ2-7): EPEVTQTPSHQVTQMGQEVILRCVPISNHLYFYWYRQILGQKVEFLVSFYNNEISEKSEIFDDQFSVERPDGSNFTLKIRSTKLEDSAMYFCASSLGRSSYEQYFGPGTRLTVT.

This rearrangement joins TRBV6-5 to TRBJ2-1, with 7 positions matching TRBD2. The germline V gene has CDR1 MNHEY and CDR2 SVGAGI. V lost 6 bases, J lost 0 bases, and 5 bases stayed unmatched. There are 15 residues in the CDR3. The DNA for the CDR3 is TGTGCCAGCAGATACAGGACTAGCTCCTACAATGAGCAGTTCTTC. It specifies CASRYRTSSYNEQFF.

The CDR3 spells CASSPRRTSNQPQHF. As DNA, the CDR3 is TGTGCCAGCTCACCCCGAAGGACTAGCAATCAGCCCCAGCATTTT. This rearrangement joins TRBV18 to TRBJ1-5, with D unclear. Looked up from germline, CDR1 is KGHSH and CDR2 is LQKENI. The CDR3 is 15 amino acids. V lost 3 bases and J 0 bases, leaving 9 bases between the germline ends. The full variable domain, its missing parts supplied by reference TRBV18 and TRBJ1-5, is NAGVMQNPRHLVRRRGQEARLRCSPMKGHSHVYWYRQLPEEGLKFMVYLQKENIIDESGMPKERFSAEFPKEGPSILRIQQVVRGDSAAYFCASSPRRTSNQPQHFGDGTRLSIL.

CDR3 DNA sequence: TGCGCCAGCAGCCAGTTCTTTGGGACAGCTCGCGAAAAACTGTTTTTT. Its translation is CASSQFFGTAREKLFF. This chain joins TRBV5-1 and TRBJ1-4; 7 bases are a match to TRBD1. Germline assignment: CDR1 SGHRS and CDR2 YFSETQ. J lost 8 bases, V lost 4 bases, and 14 bases had no gene match. This CDR3 comprises 16 residues.

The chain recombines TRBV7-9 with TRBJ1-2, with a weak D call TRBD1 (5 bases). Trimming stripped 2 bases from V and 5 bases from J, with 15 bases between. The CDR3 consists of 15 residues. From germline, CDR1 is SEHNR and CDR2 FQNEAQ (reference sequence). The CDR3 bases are TGTGCCAGCAGCTTATTAAAGGGGAGTGATTATGGCTACACCTTC. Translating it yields CASSLLKGSDYGYTF.

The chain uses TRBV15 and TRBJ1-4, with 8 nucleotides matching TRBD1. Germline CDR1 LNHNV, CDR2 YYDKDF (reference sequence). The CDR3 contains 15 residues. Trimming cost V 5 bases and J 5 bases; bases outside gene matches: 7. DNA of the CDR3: TGTGCCACCAGCGCGCCCGGACAGGGAAATGAAAAACTGTTTTTT. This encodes CATSAPGQGNEKLFF.

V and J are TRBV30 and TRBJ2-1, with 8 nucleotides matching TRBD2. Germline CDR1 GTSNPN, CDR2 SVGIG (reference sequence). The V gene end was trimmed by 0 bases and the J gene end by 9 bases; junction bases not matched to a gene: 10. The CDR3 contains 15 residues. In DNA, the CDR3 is TGTGCCTGGAGTGTCGGTGTGACTAGCGTGGTTGAGCAGTTCTTC. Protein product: CAWSVGVTSVVEQFF.

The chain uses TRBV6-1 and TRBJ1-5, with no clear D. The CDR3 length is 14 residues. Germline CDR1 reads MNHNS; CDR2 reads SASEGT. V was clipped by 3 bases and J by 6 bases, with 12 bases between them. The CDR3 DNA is TGTGCCAGCAGTGACCGGGGAGCAGGTCAGCCCCAGCATTTT. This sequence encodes CASSDRGAGQPQHF.

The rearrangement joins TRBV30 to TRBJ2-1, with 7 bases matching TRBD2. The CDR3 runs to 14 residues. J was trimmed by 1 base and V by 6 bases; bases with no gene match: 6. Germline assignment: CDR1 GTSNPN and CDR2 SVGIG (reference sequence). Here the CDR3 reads CACLSGKSYNEQFF. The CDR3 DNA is TGTGCCTGCTTGAGCGGGAAGTCCTACAATGAGCAGTTCTTC. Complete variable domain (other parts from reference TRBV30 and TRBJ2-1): SQTIHQWPATLVQPVGSPLSLECTVEGTSNPNLYWYRQAAGRGLQLLFYSVGIGQISSEVPQNLSASRPQDRQFILSSKKLLLSDSGFYLCACLSGKSYNEQFFGPGTRLTVL.